These T cell receptor beta chains were read from a single sample in a study of identical twins. TCRdb recomputed calls from the 5' RACE reads with MiXCR, one row per CDR3 protein. The sample lists some 230,000 distinct CDR3 sequences, 6.5% seen once, with about 14% in the top ten. The data were also submitted as part of a second study, on T cells expressing NK-cell markers.

What was sequenced was CD8+ T cells sorted from blood. The receptors shown here come from a woman under 30 in good health. Both conserved end residues are part of each CDR3. A D gene is named only where the DNA matches it firmly. Only part of the rows carry a size: once, few, many, or a class if the clone is expanded.

j_call | v_call | d_call | clone_size | cdr3_aa | cdr3_nt
TRBJ1-1 | TRBV29-1 | TRBD1 | many | CSGEGASMNTEAFF | TGCAGCGGAGAGGGGGCCAGCATGAACACTGAAGCTTTCTTT
TRBJ2-5 | TRBV20-1 | - | many | CSARTVQETQYF | TGCAGTGCTAGAACAGTTCAAGAGACCCAGTACTTC
TRBJ2-1 | TRBV27 | - | few | CASGQGSNEQFF | TGTGCCAGCGGCCAAGGTTCTAATGAGCAGTTCTTC
TRBJ1-1 | TRBV5-6 | - | many | CASSLSELNTEAFF | TGTGCCAGCAGCTTGTCCGAATTGAACACTGAAGCTTTCTTT
TRBJ2-7 | TRBV6-1 | - | few | CASSNRPGRESYEQYF | TGTGCCAGCAGTAACCGCCCCGGACGGGAGTCCTACGAGCAGTACTTC
TRBJ2-3 | TRBV21-1 | - | - | CASSTGKPSTDTQYF | TGTGCCTCATCGACGGGAAAACCGTCCACAGATACGCAGTATTTT
TRBJ2-3 | TRBV20-1 | - | many | CSHAVGSGPDTQYF | TGCAGTCACGCCGTCGGGAGCGGGCCAGATACGCAGTATTTT
TRBJ2-7 | TRBV7-9 | TRBD1 | few | CASSLVGQGIREQYF | TGTGCCAGCAGCTTAGTGGGACAGGGGATTCGCGAGCAGTACTTC
TRBJ2-5 | TRBV5-1 | - | few | CASSLDWVETQYF | TGCGCCAGCAGCTTGGACTGGGTCGAGACCCAGTACTTC
TRBJ2-5 | TRBV4-2 | TRBD2 | few | CASSQGSGGETQYF | TGTGCCAGCAGCCAAGGTAGCGGGGGTGAGACCCAGTACTTC
TRBJ2-7 | TRBV4-1 | TRBD2 | - | CASSHTSGAYEQYF | TGCGCCAGCAGCCACACTAGCGGGGCTTACGAGCAGTACTTC
TRBJ2-1 | TRBV15 | - | few | CATQPGPGPYNEQFF | TGTGCCACCCAACCGGGCCCAGGCCCCTACAATGAGCAGTTCTTC
TRBJ1-5 | TRBV27 | - | few | CASSLGSGGQPQHF | TGTGCCAGCAGTTTAGGCTCCGGGGGTCAGCCCCAGCATTTT
TRBJ1-3 | TRBV13 | - | - | CASTIAIANTIYF | TGTGCCAGCACCATAGCCATCGCGAACACCATATATTTT
TRBJ2-1 | TRBV30 | TRBD2 | few | CAWSVGAGGGDEQFF | TGTGCCTGGAGTGTAGGAGCGGGAGGGGGTGATGAGCAGTTCTTC
TRBJ2-5 | TRBV7-8 | TRBD1 | few | CASSRGTGVGSQYF | TGTGCCAGCAGCCGGGGGACAGGGGTTGGGTCCCAGTACTTC
TRBJ1-2 | TRBV27 | - | - | CASSLEFNPNYGYTF | TGTGCCAGCAGTTTAGAGTTCAACCCTAACTATGGCTACACCTTC
TRBJ1-5 | TRBV20-1 | TRBD1 | few | CSARGTGDPGARQHF | TGCAGTGCTAGAGGGACAGGGGATCCAGGCGCGCGCCAGCATTTT
TRBJ2-2 | TRBV24-1 | TRBD1 | few | CATSGAYRGTGELFF | TGTGCCACCAGTGGTGCTTACAGGGGAACCGGGGAGCTGTTTTTT
TRBJ2-1 | TRBV6-2/TRBV6-3 | - | many | CASSYPAGSYNEQFF | TGTGCCAGCAGTTACCCGGCGGGCTCCTACAATGAGCAGTTCTTC
TRBJ1-2 | TRBV4-3 | - | many | CASSQDGLPAFYGYTF | TGCGCCAGCAGCCAAGATGGCCTCCCCGCCTTCTATGGCTACACCTTC
TRBJ2-7 | TRBV7-9 | - | few | CASSLVASYEQYF | TGTGCCAGCAGCTTAGTTGCCAGCTACGAGCAGTACTTC
TRBJ2-7 | TRBV29-1 | - | few | CSVTGPYEQYF | TGCAGCGTTACAGGCCCCTACGAGCAGTACTTC
TRBJ2-7 | TRBV20-1 | TRBD2 | few | CSARGVAGGPYEQYF | TGCAGTGCTAGAGGTGTAGCGGGAGGTCCCTACGAGCAGTACTTC
TRBJ2-3 | TRBV7-9 | - | - | CASSGGRIALTDTQYF | TGTGCCAGCAGCGGGGGAAGGATCGCCCTCACAGATACGCAGTATTTT
TRBJ2-1 | TRBV7-2 | TRBD2 | few | CASSLRLAGGPGYNEQFF | TGTGCCAGCAGCTTACGGCTAGCGGGAGGCCCGGGATACAATGAGCAGTTCTTC
TRBJ2-3 | TRBV11-1 | TRBD2 | - | CASSFTGLAGGYLPDTQYF | TGTGCCAGCAGCTTCACGGGACTAGCGGGAGGGTACCTTCCAGATACGCAGTATTTT
TRBJ1-2 | TRBV13 | - | many | CASTDRDTDFNYGYTF | TGTGCCAGCACCGACCGGGACACCGACTTTAACTATGGCTACACCTTC
TRBJ2-3 | TRBV2 | - | - | CASKARGGAGTDTQYF | TGTGCCAGCAAAGCCCGAGGGGGGGCGGGCACAGATACGCAGTATTTT
TRBJ2-1 | TRBV6-1 | - | - | CASRPWRSANEQFF | TGTGCCAGCAGACCTTGGCGGTCAGCTAATGAGCAGTTCTTC
TRBJ2-7 | TRBV12-3/TRBV12-4 | - | many | CASSLISEQYF | TGTGCCAGCAGTCTAATATCCGAGCAGTACTTC
TRBJ1-5 | TRBV27 | - | - | CASSLFSNQPQHF | TGTGCCAGCAGTTTATTTAGCAATCAGCCCCAGCATTTT
TRBJ2-3 | TRBV5-1 | TRBD2 | few | CASELAGGSTDTQYF | TGCGCCAGCGAATTAGCGGGGGGTTCCACAGATACGCAGTATTTT
TRBJ2-5 | TRBV9 | TRBD1 | many | CASSPETGRETQYF | TGTGCCAGCAGCCCAGAGACAGGGCGGGAGACCCAGTACTTC
TRBJ2-6 | TRBV4-2 | - | few | CASSQDHVARSGANVLTF | TGTGCCAGCAGCCAAGATCATGTAGCCCGCTCTGGGGCCAACGTCCTGACTTTC
TRBJ2-7 | TRBV3-1 | TRBD1 | - | CASSQDRAGGYLEQYF | TGTGCCAGCAGCCAAGATCGAGCAGGGGGATACCTCGAGCAGTACTTC
TRBJ2-3 | TRBV2 | - | - | CASRNGTFGDTQYF | TGTGCCAGCAGAAACGGGACCTTTGGAGATACGCAGTATTTT
TRBJ1-1 | TRBV7-9 | - | many | CASSFVGSAEAFF | TGTGCCAGCAGCTTTGTGGGGTCTGCTGAAGCTTTCTTT
TRBJ1-1 | TRBV9 | - | few | CASSVGRIDTEAFF | TGTGCCAGCAGCGTAGGCCGGATCGACACTGAAGCTTTCTTT